This T cell receptor beta chain was recovered during a study of T cell repertoires in cytomegalovirus infection. As for the study in general: Indicated by public TCR beta signatures were CMV infection and matching HLA type.

Study results and limitations: Carriers of CMV and the relevant HLA type were discriminated by public TCR beta frequency. Predominance within the ex vivo response was attributable to HLA-C-restricted CMV-specific TCR beta clonotypes.

This clonotype occurred a few times. Its antigen is still unknown. The CDR3 consists of 15 residues. Trimming took off 5 bases at V and 2 bases at J, with 17 bases between the two ends. Germline V lookup: CDR1 DFQATT, CDR2 SNEGSKA (reference sequence). MiXCR was run by TCRdb on the reads, yielding one entry per CDR3 protein. The data show roughly 640,000 distinct CDR3 sequences, roughly a quarter seen once. This chain joins TRBV20-1 and TRBJ2-3; D not resolved. This clonotype was sampled from a human donor in good health (CMV status not recorded). Some clones in this sample may be carry-over from other donors' samples. Material for sequencing was CD8+ T cells from PBMCs. The CDR3: CSAPHPFTLTDTQYF. CDR3 nucleotide sequence: TGCAGTGCTCCCCATCCCTTTACCCTCACAGATACGCAGTATTTT.